The clone carrying this T cell receptor (beta chain) was detected only a few times. With 60 Vbeta and 13 Jbeta primers, the PCR was carried out. Generated by immunoSEQ multiplex PCR, the TCRdb table keeps only in-frame clones and is missing some. In the table there are roughly 290,000 clones, about four fifths of which are singletons. The data were taken from a study of cytomegalovirus exposure and HLA in healthy donors. This CDR3 contains 16 residues. J was trimmed by 4 bases and V by 4 bases; bases with no gene match: 7. Germline V lookup: CDR1 SGHDN, CDR2 FVKESK. This chain connects TRBV14 to TRBJ2-1; 10 nucleotides align to TRBD2. This receptor was identified in a girl aged 2 to 10 in good health and CMV-seronegative. Sequenced material: PBMCs. For the CDR3, the DNA is TGTGCCAGCAGCCTTCTTAGCGGGAGGACTTACAATGAGCAGTTCTTC. This codes for CASSLLSGRTYNEQFF.